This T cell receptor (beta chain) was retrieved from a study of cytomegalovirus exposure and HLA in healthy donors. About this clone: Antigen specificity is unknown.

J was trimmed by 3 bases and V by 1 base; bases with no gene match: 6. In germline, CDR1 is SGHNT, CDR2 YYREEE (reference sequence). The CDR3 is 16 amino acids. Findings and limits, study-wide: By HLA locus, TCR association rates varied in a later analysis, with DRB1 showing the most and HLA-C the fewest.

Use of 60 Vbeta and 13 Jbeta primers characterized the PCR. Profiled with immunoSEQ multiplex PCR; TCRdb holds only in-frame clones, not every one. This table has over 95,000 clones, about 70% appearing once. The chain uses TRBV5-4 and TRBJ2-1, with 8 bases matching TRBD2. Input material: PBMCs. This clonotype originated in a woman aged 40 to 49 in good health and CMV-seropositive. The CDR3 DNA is TGTGCCAGCAGCTTGACCAGGGCGGGAGGCTACAATGAGCAGTTCTTC. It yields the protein CASSLTRAGGYNEQFF.